This entry lists 28 T cell receptor beta chains sequenced from one sample in a study of CD8 T cells in Susac syndrome. RNA was extracted with the RNeasy kit, and a quantity of about 0.45 to 1 ug was reverse transcribed using random hexamers. Each CDR3 protein gets one entry after TCRdb re-called the immunoSEQ multiplex PCR reads with MiXCR. Of approximately 200,000 distinct CDR3 sequences listed, approximately 90% were seen once; the top ten hold around 0.15%. Sequencing was done on a sample of CD8+ T cells from PBMCs. The receptors shown here come from a human donor with multiple sclerosis.

The chain links TRBV10-1 to TRBJ2-2; D ambiguous. V lost 3 bases and J lost 7, with 3 bases in between. Germline CDR1 reads WNHNN; CDR2 reads SYGVQD (reference sequence). The CDR3 consists of 11 residues. The CDR3 region is CASSDHGELFF. CDR3 coding DNA: TGCGCCAGCAGTGATCACGGGGAGCTGTTTTTT.

This rearrangement joins TRBV6-1 to TRBJ2-5; 7 bases are a match to TRBD2. The CDR3 spans 16 residues. Losses at the gene ends were 3 bases for V and 4 bases for J; bases not matched to a gene: 11. Looked up from germline, CDR1 is MNHNS and CDR2 is SASEGT. The DNA of the CDR3 is TGTGCCAGCAGTGACCCCTCCCTAGCGGTGGGAGAGACCCAGTACTTC. Its translation is CASSDPSLAVGETQYF.

This clonotype has just a few counts. The genes are TRBV10-2 and TRBJ2-7; D is unresolved. Looked up from germline, CDR1 is WSHSY and CDR2 is SAAADI. Trimming removed 2 bases at V and 4 bases at J, with 3 bases between. The CDR3 has 11 amino acids. DNA for the CDR3: TGCGCCAGCAGTGAGGGGTACGAGCAGTACTTC. Its translation is CASSEGYEQYF.

The V call is TRBV24-1, the J call TRBJ2-2; no firm D call. Per the germline V gene, CDR1 is KGHDR and CDR2 is SFDVKD. CDR3 size: 16 residues. Deletions cut 9 bases from V and 5 bases from J, with 21 bases between. Here the CDR3 reads CATGRTGLIPTGELFF. As DNA, the CDR3 is TGTGCCACCGGTCGTACCGGCCTAATTCCGACCGGGGAGCTGTTTTTT.

This clonotype was observed once. The chain has TRBV12-3 or TRBV12-4 and TRBJ2-7, with TRBD2 identical over 13 bases. CDR3 length: 16 residues. Trimming at V came to 4 bases and at J to 4 bases, leaving 7 bases not matched to a gene. The CDR3 DNA reads TGTGCCAGCAGTTCCTGGACTAGCGGGAGTGTATACGAGCAGTACTTC. It is translated as CASSSWTSGSVYEQYF.

This clonotype was found a few times. Relative to the germline gene, one junction end is altered; a read error may explain this. The chain employs TRBV7-7 and TRBJ2-5; maybe TRBD1 (5 bases). The germline CDR1 and CDR2 sequences are SSHAT and FNYEAQ (reference sequence). This CDR3 contains 13 residues. CDR3 coding DNA: TGTGCTAGCAGCTTGGGGCCCCAAGAGACCCAGTACTTC. Translated, it gives CASSLGPQETQYF.

CDR3 DNA: TGTGCCAGCAGCTTAGTGGTCAGGCCAGAAGAAAAACTGTTTTTT. Amino acids: CASSLVVRPEEKLFF. The chain joins TRBV7-9 to TRBJ1-4, with D unclear. Trimming pared 1 base from V and 8 bases from J, leaving 14 bases between. The germline CDR1 and CDR2 sequences are SEHNR and FQNEAQ (reference sequence). The CDR3 covers 15 residues.

This chain links TRBV3-1 with TRBJ2-7, with TRBD1 matching 8 bases. CDR3 size: 14 residues. Trimming removed 4 bases from V and 3 bases from J; junction bases left unmatched: 5. CDR1 and CDR2 (germline): LGHDT, YNNKEL (reference sequence). In DNA form, the CDR3 reads TGTGCCAGCAGCCCGGGACAGGCGAACTACGAGCAGTACTTC. The encoded protein is CASSPGQANYEQYF.

This clonotype has only one observation. This sequence joins TRBV3-1 and TRBJ1-1; 7 bases are a match to TRBD1. Losses at the gene ends were 3 bases for V and 4 bases for J; bases not matched to a gene: 5. The CDR3 length is 14 residues. Germline V CDR1 and CDR2: LGHDT, YNNKEL (reference sequence). The CDR3: CASSHSGGATEAFF. CDR3 DNA: TGTGCCAGCAGCCACTCAGGGGGGGCCACTGAAGCTTTCTTT.

The chain links TRBV9 to TRBJ2-7; 7 positions agree with TRBD2. CDR1 is SGDLS, CDR2 YYNGEE, per germline. The trim removed 5 bases at V and 0 bases at J, leaving 5 bases unmatched. The CDR3 consists of 14 residues. The CDR3 sequence is CASSVGGSSYEQYF. The CDR3 DNA reads TGTGCCAGCAGTGTCGGCGGGAGCTCCTACGAGCAGTACTTC. Combining the CDR3 with reference TRBV9 and TRBJ2-7 gives the whole variable domain DSGVTQTPKHLITATGQRVTLRCSPRSGDLSVYWYQQSLDQGLQFLIQYYNGEERAKGNILERFSAQQFPDLHSELNLSSLELGDSALYFCASSVGGSSYEQYFGPGTRLTVT.

The rearrangement links TRBV13 to TRBJ1-3; unclear D gene. The CDR3 consists of 12 residues. Germline CDR1 is PRHDT and CDR2 is FYEKMQ (reference sequence). The V gene lost 5 bases and the J gene lost 2 bases, with 4 bases spanning the gap. The CDR3 is CASSLTGNTIYF. The CDR3, as DNA: TGTGCCAGCAGCCTCACTGGAAACACCATATATTTT. Combining the CDR3 with reference TRBV13 and TRBJ1-3 gives the whole variable domain AAGVIQSPRHLIKEKRETATLKCYPIPRHDTVYWYQQGPGQDPQFLISFYEKMQSDKGSIPDRFSAQQFSDYHSELNMSSLELGDSALYFCASSLTGNTIYFGEGSWLTVV.

V gene TRBV25-1 combines with J gene TRBJ1-4; the D is unclear. V was trimmed by 6 bases and J by 7 bases, leaving 6 bases between them. From germline, CDR1 is MGHDK and CDR2 SYGVNS. CDR3 length: 11 amino acids. The CDR3 loop reads CASRHGEKLFF. CDR3 coding DNA: TGTGCCAGCAGGCACGGTGAAAAACTGTTTTTT.

CDR3 residues: CASSQGAGGPNTEAFF. CDR3 in DNA: TGCGCCAGCAGCCAAGGGGCAGGGGGCCCGAACACTGAAGCTTTCTTT. This chain connects TRBV4-1 to TRBJ1-1, with TRBD1 matching 8 bases. V dropped 1 base and J dropped 1; count of bases not matched to a gene: 5. This CDR3 spans 16 amino acids. CDR1 and CDR2 (germline): MGHRA, YSYEKL.

This clonotype was counted only a few times. The gene calls are TRBV29-1 and TRBJ2-7; 8 bases are a match to TRBD1. CDR3 size: 17 residues. V trimming: 1 base; J trimming: 4 bases; junction bases outside the gene matches: 15. Germline assignment: CDR1 SQVTM and CDR2 ANQGSEA. CDR3 sequence: CSVEAGGLDRAGYEQYF. The CDR3 coding sequence is TGCAGCGTTGAAGCGGGTGGTTTGGACAGGGCTGGATACGAGCAGTACTTC.

V gene TRBV7-9 combines with J gene TRBJ1-1, with 7 bases lining up with TRBD1. The V and J ends lost 6 bases and 3 bases, in that order; junction bases with no gene match: 10. The CDR3 loop spans 15 amino acids. Germline assignment: CDR1 SEHNR and CDR2 FQNEAQ (reference sequence). The CDR3 loop reads CASSPQGYLDTEAFF. CDR3 nucleotides: TGTGCCAGCAGTCCACAGGGGTACCTGGACACTGAAGCTTTCTTT. The variable domain in full, completed from reference TRBV7-9 and TRBJ1-1, reads DTGVSQNPRHKITKRGQNVTFRCDPISEHNRLYWYRQTLGQGPEFLTYFQNEAQLEKSRLLSDRFSAERPKGSFSTLEIQRTEQGDSAMYLCASSPQGYLDTEAFFGQGTRLTVV.

The rearrangement joins TRBV18 to TRBJ2-2; D perhaps matches TRBD2 (5 bases). V gave up 3 bases and J gave up 3 bases, with 17 bases separating them. The V gene's germline CDR1 is KGHSH and CDR2 LQKENI. CDR3 size: 17 residues. CDR3 bases: TGTGCCAGCTCACCTTTTTCTACGGGGATCGACACCGGGGAGCTGTTTTTT. It is translated as CASSPFSTGIDTGELFF.

This clonotype was recorded only once. The chain recombines TRBV27 with TRBJ2-1; no definite D call. V dropped 5 bases and J dropped 0 bases, with 11 bases sitting between them. The CDR3 totals 15 residues. CDR1 and CDR2 from the germline V gene are MNHEY and SMNVEV (reference sequence). In nucleotides, the CDR3 is TGTGCCAGCAGTGCGACATCTAGCTCCTACAATGAGCAGTTCTTC. It translates to CASSATSSSYNEQFF.

In DNA form, the CDR3 reads TGCAGCGTCCTTTCAGGGTTTCCCAATGAGCAGTTCTTC. This gives the protein CSVLSGFPNEQFF. The chain couples TRBV29-1 to TRBJ2-1; D possibly corresponds to TRBD1 (5 bases). The CDR3 has 13 amino acids. The germline V gene encodes CDR1 SQVTM and CDR2 ANQGSEA. The V end lost 6 bases, the J end lost 6 bases, and 15 bases lay between the germline ends.

The chain combines TRBV30 with TRBJ2-1; D gene unclear. The CDR3 has 13 amino acids. Germline values: CDR1 GTSNPN, CDR2 SVGIG (reference sequence). The V and J ends lost 2 bases and 3 bases respectively, with 8 bases between them. The DNA for the CDR3 is TGTGCCTGGAGTTTGATAGACTACAATGAGCAGTTCTTC. Its translation is CAWSLIDYNEQFF.

This clonotype was seen only once. This rearrangement joins TRBV5-6 to TRBJ1-2; D not resolved. The CDR3 contains 14 residues. V was cut by 2 bases and J by 4 bases, with 12 bases left in between. Germline V gene sequence: CDR1 SGHDT, CDR2 YYEEEE. CDR3 nucleotide sequence: TGTGCCAGCAGCTTCTGGCAGACGGTCTATGGCTACACCTTC. Its translation: CASSFWQTVYGYTF.

This chain uses TRBV4-1 with TRBJ1-1; D gene ambiguous. The length of the CDR3 is 14 residues. Germline V lookup: CDR1 MGHRA, CDR2 YSYEKL. Trimming left V 2 bases short and J 4 bases short, with 11 bases between. The CDR3 sequence: CASSQLGIGTEAFF. The CDR3 coding sequence is TGCGCCAGCAGCCAACTGGGGATCGGCACTGAAGCTTTCTTT.

In DNA form, the CDR3 reads TGTGCCAGCAGCTTAGCACAGGGGGCGAGTTTAACTGAAGCTTTCTTT. It translates to CASSLAQGASLTEAFF. The chain employs TRBV7-9 and TRBJ1-1; TRBD1 agrees at 9 bases. The trim removed 0 bases at V and 5 bases at J, leaving 7 bases unmatched. The CDR3 runs to 16 residues. Germline CDR1 is SEHNR and CDR2 is FQNEAQ (reference sequence). Based on the CDR3 plus reference TRBV7-9 and TRBJ1-1, the full variable domain is DTGVSQNPRHKITKRGQNVTFRCDPISEHNRLYWYRQTLGQGPEFLTYFQNEAQLEKSRLLSDRFSAERPKGSFSTLEIQRTEQGDSAMYLCASSLAQGASLTEAFFGQGTRLTVV.

CDR3 sequence reads: CATPDGSSGNTIYF. The CDR3 DNA reads TGTGCCACCCCGGACGGGAGCTCTGGAAACACCATATATTTT. The chain has TRBV12-3 or TRBV12-4 and TRBJ1-3; D is undetermined. The length of the CDR3 is 14 residues. Trimming removed 10 bases at V and 0 bases at J, with 13 bases between.

The chain couples TRBV30 to TRBJ1-1; tentatively, D is TRBD1 (5 bases). Germline lookup yields CDR1 GTSNPN and CDR2 SVGIG (reference sequence). The V gene lost 2 bases and the J gene lost 5 bases, with 12 bases spanning the gap. The CDR3 sequence is 13 residues long. CDR3 DNA: TGTGCCTGGAGTTGGGGGGGAGGTACTGAAGCTTTCTTT. Protein sequence: CAWSWGGGTEAFF.

V is TRBV7-6 and J is TRBJ2-1; perhaps TRBD1 as D (6 bases). CDR1 and CDR2 (germline): SGHVS, FNYEAQ. The CDR3 is made up of 17 amino acids. The ends were cut back, 6 bases at V and 0 bases at J, with 18 bases in the middle. The CDR3 nucleotides are TGTGCCAGCAGTCCTACGGGGCAGGGGAGCTCCTACAATGAGCAGTTCTTC. It codes for CASSPTGQGSSYNEQFF.

The CDR3 nucleotides read TGTGCCAGCAGTTTAGGGCATAACTCCTACGAGCAGTACTTC. Encoded protein: CASSLGHNSYEQYF. The chain is built from TRBV12-3 or TRBV12-4 and TRBJ2-7; D unclear. V gave up 1 base and J gave up 0 bases, with 7 bases separating them. The CDR3 has 14 amino acids.

This clonotype has just one count. The V gene is TRBV7-6, the J gene TRBJ2-3, with 11 nucleotides matching TRBD2. V lost 5 bases, J lost 0 bases, and 4 bases stayed unmatched. The CDR3 is made up of 16 amino acids. The germline gives CDR1 SGHVS, CDR2 FNYEAQ. Here the CDR3 reads CASSDWTSGSTDTQYF. In nucleotides, the CDR3 is TGTGCCAGCAGCGACTGGACTAGCGGGAGCACAGATACGCAGTATTTT.

This clonotype was observed a single time. The CDR3, as DNA: TGTGCCAGCAGCATGGACAGGGGAGGGGGACCTGAAGCTTTCTTT. Amino acids: CASSMDRGGGPEAFF. This chain links TRBV11-1 with TRBJ1-1; TRBD1 aligns across 9 bases. The germline gives CDR1 SGHAT, CDR2 FQDESV (reference sequence). V gave up 5 bases and J gave up 6 bases; unmatched junction bases: 10. CDR3 length: 15 amino acids. Drawing the rest from reference TRBV11-1 and TRBJ1-1, the complete variable domain is EAEVAQSPRYKITEKSQAVAFWCDPISGHATLYWYRQILGQGPELLVQFQDESVVDDSQLPKDRFSAERLKGVDSTLKIQPAELGDSAMYLCASSMDRGGGPEAFFGQGTRLTVV.